The 3 T cell receptor beta chains in this list originate from one sample, sequenced in a study of blood T cells in healthy people across ages. A sample-barcoded 5' primer and a J-beta primer mix were used in a second PCR of roughly 7 to 11 cycles. TCRdb re-derived calls from the 5' RACE reads in MiXCR, one entry per CDR3 protein. The repertoire consists of roughly 1.9 million distinct CDR3 sequences, with approximately 40% occurring once and the leading ten covering under 30%. Sequencing used blood. The receptors derive from a human donor in good health.

The rearrangement joins TRBV6-4 to TRBJ2-7; maybe TRBD1 (6 bases). Germline V gene data show CDR1 as MRHNA and CDR2 as SNTAGT. Trimming stripped 6 bases from V and 4 bases from J, with 19 bases between. The CDR3 consists of 15 residues. CDR3 residues: CASRETGPQSYEQYF. The CDR3 DNA reads TGTGCCAGCAGAGAGACAGGCCCACAGTCTTACGAGCAGTACTTC.

This clonotype was seen a few times. The J gene is TRBJ1-2, the V gene TRBV7-2; D uncertain. The V end lost 1 base, the J end lost 0 bases, and 9 bases lay between the germline ends. The CDR3 length is 15 residues. Germline-derived CDR1 and CDR2 are SGHTA and FQGNSA. The CDR3 DNA reads TGTGCCAGCAGCTTAGGGTTTGCGTCTAACTATGGCTACACCTTC. Protein sequence: CASSLGFASNYGYTF.

Only a few counts were recorded for this clonotype. V usage is TRBV20-1 and J usage is TRBJ2-3, with D hard to call. This CDR3 region has 12 residues. CDR1 and CDR2 (germline): DFQATT, SNEGSKA (reference sequence). Trimming removed 6 bases at V and 5 bases at J, with 12 bases between. The CDR3 DNA reads as TGCAGTGCACGAGCTTTGAGAGATACGCAGTATTTT. It translates to CSARALRDTQYF.